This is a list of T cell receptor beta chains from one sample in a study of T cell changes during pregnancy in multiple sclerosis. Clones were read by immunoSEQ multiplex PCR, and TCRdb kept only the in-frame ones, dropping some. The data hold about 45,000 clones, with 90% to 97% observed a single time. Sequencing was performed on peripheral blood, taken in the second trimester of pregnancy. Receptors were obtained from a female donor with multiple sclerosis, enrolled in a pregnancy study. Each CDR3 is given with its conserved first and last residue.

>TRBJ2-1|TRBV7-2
CASSLTPGTLRNEQFF
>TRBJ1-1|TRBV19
CASSITDTEAFF
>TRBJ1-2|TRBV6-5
CASSYSLSGSDGYTF
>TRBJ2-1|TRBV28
CASSFSSDAYNEQFF
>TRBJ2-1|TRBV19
CASSPLTSGGPGEQFF
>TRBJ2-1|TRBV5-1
CASSYLAGGDYEQFF
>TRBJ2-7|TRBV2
CASSERGRRGGYEQYF
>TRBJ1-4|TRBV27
CASSLGREGATNEKLFF
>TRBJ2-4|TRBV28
CASSLPLGLAGALAKNIQYF
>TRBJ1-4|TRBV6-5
CASSYSFTATNEKLFF
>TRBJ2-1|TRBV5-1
CASSLGLPRGEQFF
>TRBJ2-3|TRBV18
CASSPLGLGYSTDTQYF
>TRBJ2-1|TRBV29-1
CSVEDNPTGYEQFF
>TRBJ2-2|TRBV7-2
CASSRGLAGPGELFF
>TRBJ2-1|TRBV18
CASSLHGGALNEQFF
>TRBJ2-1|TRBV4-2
CASSQDGLAANNEQFF
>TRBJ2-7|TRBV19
CASRNTGTGQNEQYF
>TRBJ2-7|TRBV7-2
CASSPPPVHEQYF
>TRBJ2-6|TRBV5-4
CASSVPGGAGANVLTF
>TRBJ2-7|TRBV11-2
CASSSRRLARSSYEQYF
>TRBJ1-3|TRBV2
CASSDEQGVLFSGNTIYF
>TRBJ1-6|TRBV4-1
CASSRDRDSYNSPLHF
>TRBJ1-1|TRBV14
CASSRDINTEAFF
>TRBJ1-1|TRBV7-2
CASSLSPTYVPGDTEAFF
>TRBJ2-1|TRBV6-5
CASSYGLAQFF
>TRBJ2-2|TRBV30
CAYYRGTSNTGELFF
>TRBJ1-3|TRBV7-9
CASSLGSVTGNTIYF
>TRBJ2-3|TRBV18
CASSEYVASTTDTQYF
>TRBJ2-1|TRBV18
CASSPRRESNNEQFF
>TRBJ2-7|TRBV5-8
CASSFPIYRRGIGQYF
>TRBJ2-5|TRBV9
CASSAGLQGDQETQYF
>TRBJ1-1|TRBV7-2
CASSFRGNTEAFF
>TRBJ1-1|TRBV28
CASRESGTGKGNTEAFF
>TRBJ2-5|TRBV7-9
CASSLAGDQETQYF
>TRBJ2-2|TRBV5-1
CASSLGTGNTGELFF
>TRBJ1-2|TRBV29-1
CSVVPYGGGGYGYTF
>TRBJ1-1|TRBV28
CASSLVSGGAGAFF
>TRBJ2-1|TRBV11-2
CASSLIPGQGNEQFF
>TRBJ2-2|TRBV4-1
CASSQEKGVAGELFF
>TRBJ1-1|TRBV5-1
CASSLSGSPNTEAFF
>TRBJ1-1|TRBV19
CASRGPGTGNTEAFF
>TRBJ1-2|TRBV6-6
CASSPGTRQYGYTF
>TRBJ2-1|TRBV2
CASRNSGIYNEQFF
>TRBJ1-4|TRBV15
CATSRAHNEKLFF
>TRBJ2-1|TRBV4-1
CASSQDGLAGGVQFF
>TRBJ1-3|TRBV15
CATSTGLSGNTIYF
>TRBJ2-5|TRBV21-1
CASSKAGSGNQETQYF
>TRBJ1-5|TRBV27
CASSSGSSQHF
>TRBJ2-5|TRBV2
CASSRNRETQYF
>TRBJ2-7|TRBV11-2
CASSLNSGRANEQYF
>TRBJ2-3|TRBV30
CAWSLKGAIRTQYF
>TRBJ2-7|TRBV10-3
CAIRGTQGSFGQYF
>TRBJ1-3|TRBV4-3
CASSQGDTSGNTIYF
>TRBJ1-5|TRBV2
CASSEYADQPQHF